Presented here are 2 T cell receptor beta chains from one specimen sequenced in a study of T cell responses to AZD1222 COVID-19 vaccine. Sequencing used immunoSEQ multiplex PCR; TCRdb keeps in-frame clones, though not all of them. The profile shows around 78,000 clones, around 86% of them singletons. The sample was peripheral blood, taken on day 0 of AZD1222 vaccination. The receptors shown here come from an adult in good health.

The chain joins TRBV18 to TRBJ1-4; 8 nucleotides line up with TRBD1. Germline-derived CDR1 and CDR2 are KGHSH and LQKENI. The length of the CDR3 is 14 residues. The V segment lost 3 bases and the J segment 13 bases; nucleotides outside the gene matches: 10. The CDR3 loop is CASSPLDRGSRLFF. CDR3 nucleotide sequence: TGTGCCAGCTCACCCTTAGACAGGGGATCTAGACTGTTTTTT.

J is TRBJ2-2 and V is TRBV7-9; D gene uncertain. The CDR3 is 13 amino acids. V lost 8 bases to trimming and J lost 4 bases, with 11 bases between them. Germline loops: CDR1 SEHNR, CDR2 FQNEAQ (reference sequence). In DNA form, the CDR3 reads TGTGCCAGCGGGCAGTCGGGCACCGGGGAGCTGTTTTTT. Protein product: CASGQSGTGELFF.